A selection of T cell receptor beta chains follows, all from one sample in a study of cytomegalovirus exposure and HLA in healthy donors. Using immunoSEQ multiplex PCR, the repertoire was profiled, and TCRdb retains in-frame clones only, with some absent. The table includes fewer than 200,000 clones, less than 85% detected once. Material for sequencing was PBMCs. The receptors originated from a man between 18 and 29 years old in good health and CMV-seropositive. The conserved cysteine and the conserved F or W are not part of the CDR3 here. Size is stated for part of the rows, as once, few or many counts, or as a class when the clone is expanded.

clone_size v_call cdr3_aa
NA TRBV7-8 ASSLTRGTGTNYGYT
NA TRBV4-1 ASSQTAGPTEAF
few TRBV7-2 ASTPRGDRGRTGELF
NA TRBV6-5 ASSPQGANTGELF
NA TRBV6-5 ASSYSGQGVWEQY
NA TRBV28 ASSLPPQRTPKANYGYT
NA TRBV11-3 ASSSRGYNEQF
NA TRBV4-1 ASSTLPGQGISGNQPQH
NA TRBV28 ASSLGWRGTGELF
NA TRBV6-5 ASRAGVYQETQY
NA TRBV5-1 ASSFTPGQGNTEAF
once TRBV18 ASSFQDGSYNEQF
once TRBV27 ASSLYASGRLGEQF
NA TRBV5-1 ASSLDGQTDTQY
NA TRBV6-6 ASSYWEGQGFEAF
NA TRBV21-1 ASSKSHGPRGAYEQY